These T cell receptor beta chains were read from a single sample in a study of blood T cells in healthy people across ages. In TCRdb, the 5' RACE reads were re-called with MiXCR into one record per CDR3 protein. The data contain 650,000 to 700,000 distinct CDR3 sequences, more than 45% of them singletons. The sample was blood. Receptors were obtained from an elderly woman in good health. Both conserved end residues are part of each CDR3. Fields, in order: J gene, V gene, clone size, D gene, CDR3 DNA, CDR3 protein. A D gene is named only where the DNA matches it firmly. Clone size is shown for a subset of rows, as once, few, many or a class of expanded clone.

J: TRBJ2-2
V: TRBV12-3/TRBV12-4
size: few
D: NA
DNA: TGTGCCAGCAGTCCTACCCGGAGGACGAACACCGGGGAGCTGTTTTTT
CDR3: CASSPTRRTNTGELFF

J: TRBJ2-1
V: TRBV9
size: NA
D: TRBD2
DNA: TGTGCCAGCAGCGCCTCCGCACTAGCGACGTCCTACAATGAGCAGTTCTTC
CDR3: CASSASALATSYNEQFF

J: TRBJ2-1
V: TRBV9
size: many
D: NA
DNA: TGTGCCAGCAGCGTAGCAGCGGAGGTTGTTTACAATGAGCAGTTCTTC
CDR3: CASSVAAEVVYNEQFF

J: TRBJ2-3
V: TRBV3-1
size: once
D: NA
DNA: TGTGCCAGCAGCCAAGTTGCAGGGCGGAATACGCAGTATTTT
CDR3: CASSQVAGRNTQYF

J: TRBJ2-6
V: TRBV12-3/TRBV12-4
size: NA
D: NA
DNA: TGTGCCAGCAGTTTTTTAACTTATGGGGCCAACGTCCTGACTTTC
CDR3: CASSFLTYGANVLTF

J: TRBJ1-2
V: TRBV4-1
size: many
D: NA
DNA: TGCGCCAGCAGCTGGTTTGGTTCCTATGGCTACACCTTC
CDR3: CASSWFGSYGYTF

J: TRBJ2-1
V: TRBV15
size: NA
D: TRBD2
DNA: TGTGCCACCAGCAACACCCCACGACTAGCGGGGATATTCGGGTCATTGGACAATGAGCAGTTCTTC
CDR3: CATSNTPRLAGIFGSLDNEQFF

J: TRBJ2-7
V: TRBV20-1
size: once
D: TRBD1
DNA: TGCAGTGTAGCGGGACAGGGGGCGGGTGAGCAGTACTTC
CDR3: CSVAGQGAGEQYF

J: TRBJ1-5
V: TRBV5-5
size: NA
D: NA
DNA: TGTGCCAGCAGCTTACGACAGGCGGTAGTGCCCCAGCATTTT
CDR3: CASSLRQAVVPQHF

J: TRBJ1-1
V: TRBV30
size: NA
D: NA
DNA: TGTGCCTGGAGTGACGGGGGGAATGAAGCTTTCTTT
CDR3: CAWSDGGNEAFF

J: TRBJ2-7
V: TRBV2
size: NA
D: TRBD1
DNA: TGTGCCGCCCCCCAGGGGGCTGAGGGAAATGAGCAGTACTTC
CDR3: CAAPQGAEGNEQYF

J: TRBJ1-3
V: TRBV10-3
size: NA
D: NA
DNA: TGTGCCATTCTGGAGGGGACCGGAAACACCATATATTTT
CDR3: CAILEGTGNTIYF

J: TRBJ2-7
V: TRBV5-1
size: NA
D: NA
DNA: TGCGCCAGCAGCTTTGGCCTAGCGTTCTACAATGAGCAGTACTTC
CDR3: CASSFGLAFYNEQYF

J: TRBJ2-3
V: TRBV29-1
size: NA
D: TRBD2
DNA: TGCAGCGTGAGAGGGACTAGCGGGATCCTATCAGATACGCAGTATTTT
CDR3: CSVRGTSGILSDTQYF

J: TRBJ2-5
V: TRBV6-1
size: NA
D: TRBD2
DNA: TGTGCCAGCATCCAGACTAGCGGGAGGGTTCGTCCATCAGACGGGTACCAAGAGACCCAGTACTTC
CDR3: CASIQTSGRVRPSDGYQETQYF

J: TRBJ2-3
V: TRBV9
size: many
D: NA
DNA: TGTGCCAGCAGCGCCGAGAGATCCTGGGATACGCAGTATTTT
CDR3: CASSAERSWDTQYF

J: TRBJ1-2
V: TRBV27
size: NA
D: NA
DNA: TGTGCCAGCTTCATAGACTATGGCTACACCTTC
CDR3: CASFIDYGYTF

J: TRBJ1-5
V: TRBV28
size: NA
D: NA
DNA: TGTGCCAGCAGTGTAGTAGGCAATCAGCCCCAGCATTTT
CDR3: CASSVVGNQPQHF

J: TRBJ2-7
V: TRBV12-3/TRBV12-4
size: few
D: NA
DNA: TGTGCCAGCAGTTTAGGGACACCTTCCTACAATGAGCAGTACTTC
CDR3: CASSLGTPSYNEQYF

J: TRBJ1-2
V: TRBV25-1
size: NA
D: TRBD1
DNA: TGTGCCAGCAGTGACACCGGGACAGGGGAGGCCTATGGCCACACCTTC
CDR3: CASSDTGTGEAYGHTF

J: TRBJ2-5
V: TRBV2
size: many
D: TRBD2
DNA: TGTGCCAGCAGACGACTAGCGGGTGAAGAGACCCAGTACTTC
CDR3: CASRRLAGEETQYF

J: TRBJ2-2
V: TRBV4-1
size: NA
D: NA
DNA: TGCGCCAGCAGCCAGGGCAGAACCACCGGGGAGCTGTTTTTT
CDR3: CASSQGRTTGELFF

J: TRBJ2-1
V: TRBV6-1
size: few
D: TRBD1
DNA: TGTGCCAGCAAGGGGGCACTTGAGCAGTTCTTC
CDR3: CASKGALEQFF

J: TRBJ2-1
V: TRBV3-1
size: NA
D: TRBD2
DNA: TGTGCCGGCAGCCAAGGGAGGACTAGCGGGAGGACTTTTTGCAATGAGCAGTTCTTC
CDR3: CAGSQGRTSGRTFCNEQFF

J: TRBJ2-1
V: TRBV2
size: many
D: TRBD2
DNA: TGTGCCAGCAAGGGGACTCTAGCGGGAGCCTACAATGAGCAGTTCTTC
CDR3: CASKGTLAGAYNEQFF

J: TRBJ2-2
V: TRBV5-1
size: NA
D: NA
DNA: TGCGCCAGCAGCCTTCCCATGACGAACACCGGGGAGCTGTTTTTT
CDR3: CASSLPMTNTGELFF

J: TRBJ1-2
V: TRBV4-3
size: NA
D: NA
DNA: TGCGCCAGCAGCCAAGATCTCGGAAGTAGGAGTGTTGGAGACACCTTC
CDR3: CASSQDLGSRSVGDTF

J: TRBJ2-1
V: TRBV10-3
size: NA
D: TRBD2
DNA: TGTGCCATCAGTGAGGGACTAGCGGGGAGCGCCGATGAGCAGTTCTTC
CDR3: CAISEGLAGSADEQFF

J: TRBJ2-7
V: TRBV20-1
size: many
D: TRBD2
DNA: TGCAGTGCTAGTCCCGGGACTAGCGCCTCCTACGAGCAGTACTTC
CDR3: CSASPGTSASYEQYF

J: TRBJ2-1
V: TRBV5-1
size: many
D: TRBD2
DNA: TGCGCCAGCAGGAACCTAGCGGAGAGCTACAATGAGCAGTTCTTC
CDR3: CASRNLAESYNEQFF

J: TRBJ2-1
V: TRBV11-1
size: NA
D: NA
DNA: TGTGCCAGCTTCGAAGTGGGCGGTTCCTACAATGAGCAGTTCTTC
CDR3: CASFEVGGSYNEQFF

J: TRBJ2-7
V: TRBV18
size: many
D: TRBD2
DNA: TGTGCCAGCTCACCACCCGGCGGGGGGATCTACGAGCAGTACTTC
CDR3: CASSPPGGGIYEQYF

J: TRBJ1-4
V: TRBV7-6
size: NA
D: NA
DNA: TGTGCCAGCAGCTTAGAAGGGCCGGGGGCGGGTGAAAAACTGTTTTTT
CDR3: CASSLEGPGAGEKLFF

J: TRBJ2-7
V: TRBV10-3
size: NA
D: TRBD1
DNA: TGTGCCACGACAGGGGGCCTCTCCTACGAGCAGTACTTC
CDR3: CATTGGLSYEQYF

J: TRBJ2-3
V: TRBV7-2
size: many
D: NA
DNA: TGTGCCAGCAGCCTCTTTTCGGATACGCAGTATTTT
CDR3: CASSLFSDTQYF

J: TRBJ1-2
V: TRBV29-1
size: NA
D: NA
DNA: TGCAGCGTTGAAGGAGGCACAAAACACTATGGCTACACCTTC
CDR3: CSVEGGTKHYGYTF

J: TRBJ2-7
V: TRBV3-1
size: NA
D: TRBD2
DNA: TGTGCCAGCAGCCAAGAATGGTGGCGGGGGTCCTACGAGCAGTACTTC
CDR3: CASSQEWWRGSYEQYF

J: TRBJ2-7
V: TRBV20-1
size: many
D: TRBD1
DNA: TGCAGTGCTGGACAGGGCGGCTACGAGCAGTACTTC
CDR3: CSAGQGGYEQYF

J: TRBJ2-7
V: TRBV15
size: NA
D: NA
DNA: TGTGCCACCAGCGGGGACTCATCGCCCTACGAGCAGTACTTC
CDR3: CATSGDSSPYEQYF

J: TRBJ1-2
V: TRBV7-2
size: NA
D: NA
DNA: TGTGCCAGCAGATTGACAGAGATCGCCTATGGCTACACCTTC
CDR3: CASRLTEIAYGYTF

J: TRBJ1-2
V: TRBV12-3/TRBV12-4
size: few
D: NA
DNA: TGTGCCAGCAGTTTTTTGGGATATGGCTACACCTTC
CDR3: CASSFLGYGYTF